This TCR beta chain was profiled in a study of cytomegalovirus exposure and HLA in healthy donors. Study context: Early on, a data release was issued that held 85 million to 95 million unique TCRs from HLA-typed donors.

The study ran its PCR with 60 Vbeta and 13 Jbeta primers. Assay: immunoSEQ multiplex PCR; the TCRdb copy retains only in-frame clones and omits some. The sample has roughly 190,000 clones, roughly 77% seen once. The CDR3 sequence is 18 residues long. V trimming: 3 bases; J trimming: 0 bases; junction bases outside the gene matches: 9. Germline V lookup: CDR1 MGHRA, CDR2 YSYEKL. Concerning this clone: Its target is not known.

General study results and limits: A later analysis linked a missense DCLRE1C variant to TCR beta V- and J-gene trimming.

This TCR was sampled from a woman aged 45-65 years in good health and CMV-seronegative. Input material: PBMCs. The chain combines TRBV4-1 with TRBJ2-1, with TRBD2 matching over 9 bases. The CDR3 protein is CASSQVAISGSSYNEQFF. In DNA form, the CDR3 reads TGCGCCAGCAGCCAGGTCGCGATTAGCGGGAGCTCCTACAATGAGCAGTTCTTC.